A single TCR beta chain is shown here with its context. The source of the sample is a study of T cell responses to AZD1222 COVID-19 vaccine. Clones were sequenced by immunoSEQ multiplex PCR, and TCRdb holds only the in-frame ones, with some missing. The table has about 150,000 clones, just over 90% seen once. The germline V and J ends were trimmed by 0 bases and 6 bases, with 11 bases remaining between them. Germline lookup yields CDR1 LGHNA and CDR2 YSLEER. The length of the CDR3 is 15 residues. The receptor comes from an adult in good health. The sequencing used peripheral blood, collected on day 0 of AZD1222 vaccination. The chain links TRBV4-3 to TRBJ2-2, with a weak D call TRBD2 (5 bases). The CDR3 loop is CASSQEPGVAGELFF. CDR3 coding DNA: TGCGCCAGCAGCCAAGAACCCGGGGTCGCCGGGGAGCTGTTTTTT.